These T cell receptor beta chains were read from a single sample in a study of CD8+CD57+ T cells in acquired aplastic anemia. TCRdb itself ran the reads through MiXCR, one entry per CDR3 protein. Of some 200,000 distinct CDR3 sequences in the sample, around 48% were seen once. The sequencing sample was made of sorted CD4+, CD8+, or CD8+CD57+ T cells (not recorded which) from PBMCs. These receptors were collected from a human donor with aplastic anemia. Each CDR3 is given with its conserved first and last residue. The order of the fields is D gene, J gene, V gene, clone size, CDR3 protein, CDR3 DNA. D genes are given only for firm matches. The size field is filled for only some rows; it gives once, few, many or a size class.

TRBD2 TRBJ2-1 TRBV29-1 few CSARPSAGAYNEQFF TGCAGCGCGCGTCCGAGCGCGGGAGCCTACAATGAGCAGTTCTTC
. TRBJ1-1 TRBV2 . CASSASSNTEAFF TGTGCCAGCAGTGCTAGCTCGAACACTGAAGCTTTCTTT
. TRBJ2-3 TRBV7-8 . CASSLSVGVGDTQYF TGTGCCAGCAGCTTATCTGTGGGAGTTGGTGATACGCAGTATTTT
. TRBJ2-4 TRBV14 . CASREWVLNIQYF TGTGCCAGCAGGGAGTGGGTATTAAACATTCAGTACTTC
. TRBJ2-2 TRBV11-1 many CASSLAVGQGSGELFF TGTGCCAGCAGCTTAGCTGTGGGGCAGGGGTCCGGGGAGCTGTTTTTT
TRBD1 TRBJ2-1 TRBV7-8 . CASSKGQDNEQFF TGTGCCAGCAGCAAAGGACAGGACAATGAGCAGTTCTTC
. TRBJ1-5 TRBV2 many CASSGGWGREPQHF TGTGCCAGCAGTGGAGGTTGGGGCAGGGAACCCCAGCATTTT
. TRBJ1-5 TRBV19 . CASSIRTNSNQPQHF TGTGCCAGTAGTATTAGGACCAATAGCAATCAGCCCCAGCATTTT
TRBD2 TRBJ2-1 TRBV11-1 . CASSLELAGYNEQFF TGTGCCAGCAGCTTAGAACTAGCGGGATACAATGAGCAGTTCTTC
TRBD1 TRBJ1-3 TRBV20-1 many CSATLGQGGNTIYF TGCAGTGCTACCCTAGGACAGGGAGGAAACACCATATATTTT
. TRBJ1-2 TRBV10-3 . CAISESLQSVGYTF TGTGCCATCAGTGAGTCGTTACAGTCGGTTGGCTACACCTTC
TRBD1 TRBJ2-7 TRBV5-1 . CASSSRQGQGAHEQYF TGCGCCAGCAGCTCCCGACAGGGACAGGGGGCCCACGAGCAGTACTTC
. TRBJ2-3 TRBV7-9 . CASSPRGSTDTQYF TGTGCCAGCAGCCCCAGGGGTAGCACAGATACGCAGTATTTT
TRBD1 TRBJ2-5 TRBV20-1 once CSASEDRGQETQYF TGCAGTGCTTCTGAAGACAGGGGCCAAGAGACCCAGTACTTC
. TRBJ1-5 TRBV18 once CASSFGRNGRDQPQHF TGTGCCAGCTCATTCGGACGGAATGGGCGCGATCAGCCCCAGCATTTT
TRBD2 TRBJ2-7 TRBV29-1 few CSVEDREGGIANEQYF TGCAGCGTTGAAGACCGGGAGGGTGGGATAGCTAACGAGCAGTACTTC
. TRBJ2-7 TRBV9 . CASSVDPGGYEQYF TGTGCCAGCAGCGTAGATCCAGGTGGCTACGAGCAGTACTTC
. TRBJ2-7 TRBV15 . CATSSRDSSYEQYF TGTGCCACCAGCTCTAGGGACTCCTCCTACGAGCAGTACTTC
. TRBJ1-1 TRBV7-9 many CASSLVVGDTEAFF TGTGCCAGCAGCTTAGTTGTGGGGGACACTGAAGCTTTCTTT
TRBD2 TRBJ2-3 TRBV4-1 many CASSPTRTRRADTQYF TGCGCCAGCAGCCCCACCCGGACTAGGAGGGCAGATACGCAGTATTTT
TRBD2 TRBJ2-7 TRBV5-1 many CASSLEGRAGGHYEQYF TGCGCCAGCAGCTTGGAGGGGCGTGCGGGAGGACACTACGAGCAGTACTTC
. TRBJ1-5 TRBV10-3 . CAISEDGGYQPQHF TGTGCCATCAGTGAAGATGGAGGGTATCAGCCCCAGCATTTT
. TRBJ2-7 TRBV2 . CASTDSYEQYF TGTGCCAGCACAGATTCCTACGAGCAGTACTTC
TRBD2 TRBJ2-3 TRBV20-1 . CSARDFTGTSGGIDTQYF TGCAGTGCTAGAGATTTTACCGGGACTAGCGGGGGCATAGATACGCAGTATTTT
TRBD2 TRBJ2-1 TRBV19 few CASSELAGGNNEQFF TGTGCCAGTAGTGAGCTAGCGGGGGGCAACAATGAGCAGTTCTTC
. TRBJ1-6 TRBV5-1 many CASSLGTGAENSPLHF TGCGCCAGCAGCTTAGGGACGGGGGCTGAGAATTCACCCCTCCACTTT
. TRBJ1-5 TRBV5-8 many CASSLAGAVNQPQHF TGTGCCAGCAGCTTGGCGGGGGCGGTCAATCAGCCCCAGCATTTT